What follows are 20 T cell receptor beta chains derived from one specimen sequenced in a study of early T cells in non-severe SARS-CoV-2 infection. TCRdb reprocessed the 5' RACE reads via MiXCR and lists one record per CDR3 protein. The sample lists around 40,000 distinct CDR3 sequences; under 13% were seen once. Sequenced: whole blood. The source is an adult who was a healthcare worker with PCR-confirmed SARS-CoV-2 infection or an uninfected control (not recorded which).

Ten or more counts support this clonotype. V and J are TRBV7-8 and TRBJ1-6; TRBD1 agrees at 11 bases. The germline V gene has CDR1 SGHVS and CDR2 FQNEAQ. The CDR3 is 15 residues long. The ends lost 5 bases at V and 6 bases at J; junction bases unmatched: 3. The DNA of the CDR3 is TGTGCCAGCAGCCCGGACAGGGGGCGTAATTCACCCCTCCACTTT. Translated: CASSPDRGRNSPLHF. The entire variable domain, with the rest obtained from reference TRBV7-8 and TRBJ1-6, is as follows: GAGVSQSPRYKVAKRGQDVALRCDPISGHVSLFWYQQALGQGPEFLTYFQNEAQLDKSGLPSDRFFAERPEGSVSTLKIQRTQQEDSAVYLCASSPDRGRNSPLHFGNGTRLTVT.

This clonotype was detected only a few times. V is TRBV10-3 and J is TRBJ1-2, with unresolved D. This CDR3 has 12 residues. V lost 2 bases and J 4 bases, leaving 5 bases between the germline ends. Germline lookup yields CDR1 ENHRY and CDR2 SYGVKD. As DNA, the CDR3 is TGTGCCATCAGTGAGGTCAGCTATGGCTACACCTTC. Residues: CAISEVSYGYTF.

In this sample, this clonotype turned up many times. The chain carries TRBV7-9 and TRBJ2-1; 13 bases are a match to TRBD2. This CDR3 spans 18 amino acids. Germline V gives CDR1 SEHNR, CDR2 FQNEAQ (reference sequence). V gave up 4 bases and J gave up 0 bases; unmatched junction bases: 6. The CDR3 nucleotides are TGTGCCAGCAGCTCCGGGACTAGCGGGGAAAGCTCCTACAATGAGCAGTTCTTC. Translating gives CASSSGTSGESSYNEQFF.

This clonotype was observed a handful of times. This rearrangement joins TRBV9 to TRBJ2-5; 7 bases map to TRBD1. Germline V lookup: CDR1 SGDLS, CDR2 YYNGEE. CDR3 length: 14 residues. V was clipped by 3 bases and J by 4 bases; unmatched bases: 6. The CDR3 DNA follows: TGTGCCAGCAGCGCAGACAGGGTACGAGAGACCCAGTACTTC. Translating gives CASSADRVRETQYF.

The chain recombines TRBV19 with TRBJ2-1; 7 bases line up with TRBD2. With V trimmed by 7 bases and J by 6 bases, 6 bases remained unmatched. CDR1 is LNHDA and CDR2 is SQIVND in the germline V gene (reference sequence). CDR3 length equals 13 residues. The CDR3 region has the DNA TGTGCCAGTAAACGGGGGGTTAGCAATGAGCAGTTCTTC. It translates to CASKRGVSNEQFF.

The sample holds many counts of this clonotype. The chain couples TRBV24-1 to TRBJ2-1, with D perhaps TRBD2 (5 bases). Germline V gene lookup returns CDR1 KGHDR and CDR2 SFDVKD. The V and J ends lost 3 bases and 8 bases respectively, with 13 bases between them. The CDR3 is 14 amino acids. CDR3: CATSDPGVMHEQFF. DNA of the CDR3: TGTGCCACCAGTGATCCCGGGGTGATGCATGAGCAGTTCTTC.

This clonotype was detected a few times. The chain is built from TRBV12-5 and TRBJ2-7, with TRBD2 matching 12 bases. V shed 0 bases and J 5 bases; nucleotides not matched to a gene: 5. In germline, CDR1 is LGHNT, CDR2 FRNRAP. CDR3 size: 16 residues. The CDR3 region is CASGLVWTSGVHEQYF. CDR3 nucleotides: TGTGCTAGTGGTTTGGTTTGGACTAGCGGGGTCCACGAGCAGTACTTC.

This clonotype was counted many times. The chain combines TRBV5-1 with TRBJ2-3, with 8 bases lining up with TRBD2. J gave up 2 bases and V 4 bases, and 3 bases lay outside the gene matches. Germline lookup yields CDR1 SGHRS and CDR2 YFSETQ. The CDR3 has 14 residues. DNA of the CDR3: TGCGCCAGCAGCCTTAGCGGGGCCACAGATACGCAGTATTTT. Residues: CASSLSGATDTQYF.

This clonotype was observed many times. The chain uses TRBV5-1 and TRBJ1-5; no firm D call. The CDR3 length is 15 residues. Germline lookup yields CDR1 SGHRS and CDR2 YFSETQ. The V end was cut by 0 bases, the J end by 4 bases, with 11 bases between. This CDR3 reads CASSLEAGRNQPQHF. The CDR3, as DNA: TGCGCCAGCAGCTTGGAGGCCGGGCGAAATCAGCCCCAGCATTTT.

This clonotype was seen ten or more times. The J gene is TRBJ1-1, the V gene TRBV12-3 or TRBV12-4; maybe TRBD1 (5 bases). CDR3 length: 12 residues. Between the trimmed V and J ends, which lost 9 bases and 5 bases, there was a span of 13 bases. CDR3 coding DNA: TGTGCCAGTCTCATGGGGGGAACTGAAGCTTTCTTT. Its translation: CASLMGGTEAFF.

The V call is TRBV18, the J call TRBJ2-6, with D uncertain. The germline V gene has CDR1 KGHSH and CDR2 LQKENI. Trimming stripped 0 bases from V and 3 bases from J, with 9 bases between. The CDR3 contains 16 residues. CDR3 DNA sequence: TGTGCCAGCTCACCACCGCTATTCGGTGGGGCCAACGTCCTGACTTTC. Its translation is CASSPPLFGGANVLTF.

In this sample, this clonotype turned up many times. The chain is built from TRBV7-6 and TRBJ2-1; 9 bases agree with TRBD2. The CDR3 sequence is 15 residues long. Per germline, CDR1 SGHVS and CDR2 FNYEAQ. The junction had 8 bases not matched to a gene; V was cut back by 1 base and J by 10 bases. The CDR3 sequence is CASSLVAGGPGEQFF. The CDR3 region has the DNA TGTGCCAGCAGCTTAGTTGCGGGGGGGCCCGGGGAGCAGTTCTTC.

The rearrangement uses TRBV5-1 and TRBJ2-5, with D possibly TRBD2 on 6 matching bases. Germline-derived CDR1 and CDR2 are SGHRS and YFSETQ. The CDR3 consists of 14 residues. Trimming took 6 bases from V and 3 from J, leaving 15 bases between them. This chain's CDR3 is CASTRLWREETQYF. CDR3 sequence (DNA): TGCGCCAGCACCCGCTTGTGGAGGGAAGAGACCCAGTACTTC.

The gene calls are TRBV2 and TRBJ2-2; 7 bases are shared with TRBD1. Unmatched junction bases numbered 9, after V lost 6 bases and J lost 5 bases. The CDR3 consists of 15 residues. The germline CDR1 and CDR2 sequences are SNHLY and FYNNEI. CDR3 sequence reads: CASRPDRVMTGELFF. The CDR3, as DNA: TGTGCCAGCAGACCAGACAGGGTCATGACCGGGGAGCTGTTTTTT.

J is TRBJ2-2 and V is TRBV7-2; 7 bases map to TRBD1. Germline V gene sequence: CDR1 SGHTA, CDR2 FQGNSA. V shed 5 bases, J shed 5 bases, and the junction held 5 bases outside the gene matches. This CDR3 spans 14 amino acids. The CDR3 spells CASSAKTGTGELFF. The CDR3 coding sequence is TGTGCCAGCAGCGCCAAGACAGGGACCGGGGAGCTGTTTTTT.

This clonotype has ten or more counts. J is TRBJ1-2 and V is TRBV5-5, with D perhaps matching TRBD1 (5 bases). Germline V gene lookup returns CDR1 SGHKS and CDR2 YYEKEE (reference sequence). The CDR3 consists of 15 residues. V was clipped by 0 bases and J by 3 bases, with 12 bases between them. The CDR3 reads CASSLVSGTDYGYTF. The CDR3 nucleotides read TGTGCCAGCAGCTTGGTAAGCGGGACGGACTATGGCTACACCTTC.

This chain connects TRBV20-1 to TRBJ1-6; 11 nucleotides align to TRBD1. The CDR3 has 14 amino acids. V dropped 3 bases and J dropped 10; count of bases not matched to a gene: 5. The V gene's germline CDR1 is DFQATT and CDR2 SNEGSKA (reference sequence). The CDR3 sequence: CSARVDRGRSPLHF. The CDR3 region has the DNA TGCAGTGCTAGGGTGGACAGGGGGCGATCACCCCTCCACTTT.

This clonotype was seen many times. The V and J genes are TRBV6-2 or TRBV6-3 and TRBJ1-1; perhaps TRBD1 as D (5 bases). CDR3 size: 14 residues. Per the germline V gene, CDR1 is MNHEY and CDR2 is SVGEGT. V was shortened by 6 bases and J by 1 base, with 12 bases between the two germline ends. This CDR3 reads CASRIIDRNTEAFF. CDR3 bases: TGTGCCAGCAGAATAATCGACAGGAACACTGAAGCTTTCTTT.

The CDR3: CASSLLSPNGANVLTF. The CDR3 nucleotides read TGTGCCAGCAGCTTACTGTCACCGAATGGGGCCAACGTCCTGACTTTC. The rearrangement links TRBV7-2 to TRBJ2-6; D uncertain. The CDR3 runs to 16 residues. CDR1 and CDR2 (germline): SGHTA, FQGNSA. V lost 2 bases to trimming and J lost 3 bases, with 11 bases between them.

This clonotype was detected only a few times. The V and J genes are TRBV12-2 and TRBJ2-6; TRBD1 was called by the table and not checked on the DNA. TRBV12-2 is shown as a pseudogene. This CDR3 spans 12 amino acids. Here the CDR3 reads CASRLGRDSRAF. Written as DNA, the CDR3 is TGTGCAAGTCGCTTAGGGAGGGACAGCCGTGCTTTC.